One and the same sample provided the 12 T cell receptor beta chains below, sequenced in a study of T-cell reconstitution after alpha-beta-depleted transplantation in children. Unique molecular identifiers were built into the TCRbeta library. From the PCR reads, TCRdb called clonotypes with MiXCR, one entry per CDR3 protein. The sample yields approximately 490,000 distinct CDR3 sequences, roughly a tenth seen once. The sequencing used PBMCs, collected before TCRalphabeta/CD19-depleted stem cell transplant. Receptor source: a child between 2 and 9 years old with inherited bone marrow failure, due to receive a stem cell transplant.

On this clonotype itself: A much larger clone sits a single nucleotide away, making a read error possible. The chain joins TRBV7-9 to TRBJ2-5; 9 positions match TRBD1. Germline V gives CDR1 SEHNR, CDR2 FQNEAQ (reference sequence). This CDR3 is built from 15 residues. V shed 5 bases, J shed 5 bases, and the junction held 9 bases outside the gene matches. CDR3 nucleotide sequence: TGTGCCAGCAGCACCCGACAGGGGGTCGAGGAGACCCAGTACTTC. Translating gives CASSTRQGVEETQYF.

The rearrangement links TRBV12-3 or TRBV12-4 to TRBJ2-2; the D gene could be TRBD1 or TRBD2 (5 bases each). Trimming pared 7 bases from V and 4 bases from J, leaving 10 bases between. This CDR3 contains 13 residues. The DNA for the CDR3 is TGTGCCAGCACTCCGGGGCTCACCGGGGAGCTGTTTTTT. Its translation is CASTPGLTGELFF.

This clonotype was detected ten times or more. This sequence joins TRBV4-3 and TRBJ2-7; D remains unclear. The V end lost 1 base, the J end lost 1 base, and 5 bases lay between the germline ends. CDR1 is LGHNA and CDR2 is YSLEER in the germline V gene. The CDR3 loop spans 13 amino acids. The CDR3 is CASSQGRSYEQYF. CDR3 nucleotide sequence: TGCGCCAGCAGCCAAGGACGATCCTACGAGCAGTACTTC.

This clonotype has ten or more counts. The chain joins TRBV29-1 to TRBJ1-2, with 9 nucleotides matching TRBD1. This CDR3 spans 13 amino acids. V dropped 4 bases and J dropped 6; count of bases not matched to a gene: 6. Germline assignment: CDR1 SQVTM and CDR2 ANQGSEA. The CDR3 DNA reads as TGCAGCGTTGGACTAACAGGGGGCGATGGCTACACCTTC. It encodes CSVGLTGGDGYTF.

This chain links TRBV9 with TRBJ2-1; D not certain. This CDR3 region has 13 residues. Trimming removed 2 bases at V and 8 bases at J, with 11 bases between. Germline V gene data show CDR1 as SGDLS and CDR2 as YYNGEE. CDR3 in DNA: TGTGCCAGCAGCGTGGTGGCTGGCTATGAGCAGTTCTTC. This gives the protein CASSVVAGYEQFF.

This clonotype has a handful of counts. V and J are TRBV3-1 and TRBJ2-1, with D perhaps assigned TRBD1 or TRBD2 (5 bases each). This CDR3 contains 13 residues. Germline V CDR1 and CDR2: LGHDT, YNNKEL (reference sequence). Trimming removed 0 bases at V and 9 bases at J, with 9 bases between. In DNA, the CDR3 is TGTGCCAGCAGCCAAGATATGGGGGTTGAGCAGTTCTTC. Its protein is CASSQDMGVEQFF.

Points on this clonotype: Germline is not matched at one junction end, which may reflect a read error. The chain joins TRBV12-3 or TRBV12-4 to TRBJ2-1; the D gene is possibly TRBD1 (5 bases). There are 17 residues in the CDR3. This CDR3 reads CASSGQGFLRSYNEQLF. For the CDR3, the DNA is TGTGCCAGCAGTGGGCAGGGTTTTCTTCGCTCCTACAATGAGCAGTTGTTC.

In this sample, this clonotype turned up many times. This chain links TRBV11-3 with TRBJ2-1; 10 bases align to TRBD2. Germline V gives CDR1 SGHNT, CDR2 YENEEA. This CDR3 has 15 amino acids. V lost 0 bases to trimming and J lost 11 bases; unmatched junction nucleotides: 7. The CDR3 spells CASSLDQSSGSKQFF. The DNA of the CDR3 is TGTGCCAGCAGCTTAGATCAATCTAGCGGGAGTAAGCAGTTCTTC.

This clonotype appeared many times. The chain couples TRBV7-2 to TRBJ2-7; TRBD2 matches 9 bases. V lost 5 bases to trimming and J lost 6 bases; unmatched junction nucleotides: 14. This CDR3 region has 16 residues. The germline V gene encodes CDR1 SGHTA and CDR2 FQGNSA. The CDR3, as DNA: TGTGCCAGCAGCCCCCCCGGGATAGCGGGAGAGGCCGAGCAGTACTTC. This sequence encodes CASSPPGIAGEAEQYF.

This clonotype was detected many times. The CDR3 nucleotides read TGTGCCAGCGCCAGAAGCTACAATGAGCAGTTCTTC. Its translation is CASARSYNEQFF. J is TRBJ2-1 and V is TRBV9; no firm D call. The CDR3 consists of 12 residues. The V gene's germline CDR1 is SGDLS and CDR2 YYNGEE. V was shortened by 7 bases and J by 3 bases, with 8 bases between the two germline ends.

This clonotype was counted many times. The chain has TRBV4-3 and TRBJ2-7; D unresolved. The CDR3 runs 13 residues. V was clipped by 3 bases and J by 3 bases, with 9 bases between them. Germline CDR1 is LGHNA and CDR2 is YSLEER. The CDR3 loop reads CASSHHLGYEQYF. CDR3 DNA sequence: TGCGCCAGCAGCCATCATCTGGGCTACGAGCAGTACTTC.

In its sample, this clonotype was seen many times. The chain combines TRBV7-9 with TRBJ2-2; 13 nucleotides agree with TRBD2. The CDR3 totals 17 residues. Looked up from germline, CDR1 is SEHNR and CDR2 is FQNEAQ (reference sequence). V shed 5 bases and J 5 bases; nucleotides not matched to a gene: 8. The CDR3 DNA sequence: TGTGCCAGCAGCCTAGTCCGGACTAGCGGGGGTACCGGGGAGCTGTTTTTT. Translated: CASSLVRTSGGTGELFF.